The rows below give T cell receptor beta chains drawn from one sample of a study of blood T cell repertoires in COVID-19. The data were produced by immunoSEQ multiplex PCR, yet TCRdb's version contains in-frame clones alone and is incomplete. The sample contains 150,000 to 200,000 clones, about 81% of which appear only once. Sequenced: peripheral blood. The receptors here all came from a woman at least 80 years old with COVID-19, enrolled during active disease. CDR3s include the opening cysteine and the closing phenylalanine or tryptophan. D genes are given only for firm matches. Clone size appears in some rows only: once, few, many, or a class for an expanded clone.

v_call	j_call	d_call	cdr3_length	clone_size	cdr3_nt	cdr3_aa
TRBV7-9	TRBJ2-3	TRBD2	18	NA	TGTGCCAGCAGCTTAGGTCTAGCGGGGAGCTCTAGCACAGATACGCAGTATTTT	CASSLGLAGSSSTDTQYF
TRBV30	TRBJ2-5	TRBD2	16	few	TGTGCCTGGAGTGTGGGGCTAGCGGGATCCCAAGAGACCCAGTACTTC	CAWSVGLAGSQETQYF
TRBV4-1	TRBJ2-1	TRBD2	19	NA	TGCGCCAGCAGCACACCGGGACTAGCGGGAGGAGGCTCCTACAATGAGCAGTTCTTC	CASSTPGLAGGGSYNEQFF
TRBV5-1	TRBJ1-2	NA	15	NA	TGCGCCAGCAGCTCTGATAACACAGGGTTCGGTGGCTACACCTTC	CASSSDNTGFGGYTF
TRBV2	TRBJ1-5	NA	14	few	TGTGCCAGCAGTGAAGCAATGGGGCGGCAGCCCCAGCATTTT	CASSEAMGRQPQHF
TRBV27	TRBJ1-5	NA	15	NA	TGTGCCAGCAGCCTAGGCAGGGAACGCAATCAGCCCCAGCATTTT	CASSLGRERNQPQHF
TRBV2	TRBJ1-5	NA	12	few	TGTGCCAGCAGACTACAGGGACAGCCCCAGCATTTT	CASRLQGQPQHF
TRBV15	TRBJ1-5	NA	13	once	TGTGCCACCAGCAGAGATCAGGGCAACCCCCAGCATTTT	CATSRDQGNPQHF
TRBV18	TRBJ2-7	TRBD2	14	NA	TGTGCCAGCTCACCACCGGGACTAGACTACGAGCAGTACTTC	CASSPPGLDYEQYF
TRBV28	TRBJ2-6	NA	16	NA	TGTGCCAGCAGCCGCCCTCCGGGGACTGGGGCCAACGTCCTGACTTTC	CASSRPPGTGANVLTF
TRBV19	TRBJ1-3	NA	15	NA	TGTGCCAGTAGTATCGACACTAGACCTGGAAACACCATATATTTT	CASSIDTRPGNTIYF
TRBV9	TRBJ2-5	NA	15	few	TGTGCCAGCAGCGTAGCCGGCAGTCAGCGGGAGACCCAGTACTTC	CASSVAGSQRETQYF
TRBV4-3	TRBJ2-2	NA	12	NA	TGCGCCAGCAGCCAACCTCCCGGGGAGCTGTTTTTT	CASSQPPGELFF
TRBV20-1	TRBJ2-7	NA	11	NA	TGCAGTGCTTCACAGGGAGAAGAGCAGTACTTC	CSASQGEEQYF
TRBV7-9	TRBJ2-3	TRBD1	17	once	TGTGCCAGCAGCCTAACACGGACAGGGGGCGGGGCAGATACGCAGTATTTT	CASSLTRTGGGADTQYF
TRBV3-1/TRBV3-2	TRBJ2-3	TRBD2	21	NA	TGTGCCAGCAGCCAAGTTCTCGGCGAGCGGGAATACCCCACTAGCACAGATACGCAGTATTTT	CASSQVLGEREYPTSTDTQYF
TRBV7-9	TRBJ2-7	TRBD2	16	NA	TGTGCCAGCAGCTGGACGGGACTAGCGGGAGCGGGAGAGCAGTACTTC	CASSWTGLAGAGEQYF
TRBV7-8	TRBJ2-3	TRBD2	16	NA	TGTGCCAGCAGCTTTGGACTAGCGGGAGAAGCAGATACGCAGTATTTT	CASSFGLAGEADTQYF
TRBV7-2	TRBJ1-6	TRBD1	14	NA	TGTGCCAGCAGCCTAACAGGGGGTGAGTCACCCCTCCACTTT	CASSLTGGESPLHF
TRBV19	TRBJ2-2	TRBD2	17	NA	TGTGCCAGTAGTATCGGACTAGCCTCACCGGGGGGCGGGGAGCTGTTTTTT	CASSIGLASPGGGELFF
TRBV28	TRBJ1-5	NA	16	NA	TGTGCCAGCAGTTTGGGGCACGGTAATAGCAATCAGCCCCAGCATTTT	CASSLGHGNSNQPQHF
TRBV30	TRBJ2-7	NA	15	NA	TGTGCCTGGAGCGGCGTCGGGAGCGGCCCCTACGAGCAGTACTTC	CAWSGVGSGPYEQYF
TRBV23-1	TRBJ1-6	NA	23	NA	TGCGCCAGCAGTCAAGGTAAGGGGCTTGAAATTATGGTTGGCAGGTCCTATAATTCACCCCTCCACTTT	CASSQGKGLEIMVGRSYNSPLHF
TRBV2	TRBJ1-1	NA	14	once	TGTGCCAGCAGCGCACAGGGTTCCTACACTGAAGCTTTCTTT	CASSAQGSYTEAFF
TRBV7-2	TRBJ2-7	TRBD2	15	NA	TGTGCCAGCAGTCAGACTAGCGGGAGTTTGGGCGAGCGGTACTTC	CASSQTSGSLGERYF
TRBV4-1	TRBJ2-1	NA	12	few	TGCGCCAGCAGCCACGGCTCTGAGGGGCAGTTCTTC	CASSHGSEGQFF
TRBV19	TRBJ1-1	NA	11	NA	TGTGCCAGTAGTACCCCCTGGGAGGCTTTCTTT	CASSTPWEAFF
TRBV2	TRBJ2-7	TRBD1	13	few	TGTGCCAGCAGTCTGAAGACAGGGTTCGAGCAGTACTTC	CASSLKTGFEQYF
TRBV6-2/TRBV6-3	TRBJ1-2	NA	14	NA	TGTGCCAGCAGTTACGCGGGAGTCACCTATGGCTACACCTTC	CASSYAGVTYGYTF
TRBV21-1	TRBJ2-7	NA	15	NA	TGTGCCAGCAGCTTACTAAGTTCCTACTCCTACGAGCAGTACTTC	CASSLLSSYSYEQYF
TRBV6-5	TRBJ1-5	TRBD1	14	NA	TGTGCCAGCAGAGGGACAGGGTACAATCAGCCCCAGCATTTT	CASRGTGYNQPQHF
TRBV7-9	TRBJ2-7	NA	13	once	TGTGCCAGCAGCTTAGGGCCTTCCTACGAGCAGTACTTC	CASSLGPSYEQYF
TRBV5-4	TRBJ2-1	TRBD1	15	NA	TGTGCCAGCAGCCTCCAGGGGGCGAGTTACAATGAGCAGTTCTTC	CASSLQGASYNEQFF
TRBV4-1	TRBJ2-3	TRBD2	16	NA	TGCGCCAGCAGCCAAGACCGGGGGGGCCGGGTAGATACGCAGTATTTT	CASSQDRGGRVDTQYF
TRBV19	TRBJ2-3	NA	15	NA	TGTGCCAGTAGTTATAGCCAGGGCCCCACAGATACGCAGTATTTT	CASSYSQGPTDTQYF
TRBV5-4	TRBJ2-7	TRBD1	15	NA	TGTGCCAGCAGCTTGGATGGGACAGGGTTTACCGAGCAGTACTTC	CASSLDGTGFTEQYF
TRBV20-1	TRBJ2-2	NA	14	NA	TGCAGTGCTAGTGTGAGACAGTACACCGGGGAGCTGTTTTTT	CSASVRQYTGELFF
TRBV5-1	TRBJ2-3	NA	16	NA	TGCGCCAGCAGCCTCGAAGATAGCGGCTACACAGATACGCAGTATTTT	CASSLEDSGYTDTQYF
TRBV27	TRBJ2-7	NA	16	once	TGTGCCAGCAGGCCCGACCTATTAGGGTACGCCGGGGTGCAGTACTTC	CASRPDLLGYAGVQYF
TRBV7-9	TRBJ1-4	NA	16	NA	TGTGCCAGCAGCCTACCCCTTAGGACTTCTAATGAAAAACTGTTTTTT	CASSLPLRTSNEKLFF
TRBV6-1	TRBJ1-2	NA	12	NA	TGTGCCAGCAGTGACAGGGGCTATGGCTACACCTTC	CASSDRGYGYTF
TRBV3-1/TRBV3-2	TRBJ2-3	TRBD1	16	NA	TGTGCCAGCAGCCAGGACAGGGTCCAGGGCTTGGATACGCAGTATTTT	CASSQDRVQGLDTQYF
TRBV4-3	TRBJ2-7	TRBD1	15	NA	TGCGCCAGCAGCCAAGGTAGGGGGCACAGGCACGAGCAGTACTTC	CASSQGRGHRHEQYF